The present T cell receptor (beta chain) was sequenced within a study of blood T cell repertoires in COVID-19. Overall study context: The study drew acute and convalescent COVID-19 samples from the United States, Italy and Spain. In each case, the material was cDNA or gDNA derived from T cells, B-cell-depleted T cells, or PBMCs.

The CDR3 runs to 16 residues. With 4 bases clipped from V and 2 bases from J, the junction kept 5 bases outside the gene matches. Per germline, CDR1 LGHDT and CDR2 YNNKEL (reference sequence). The data were produced by immunoSEQ multiplex PCR, yet TCRdb's version contains in-frame clones alone and is incomplete. Of about 180,000 clones listed, 86% are singletons. This sequence originates from a woman aged 30 to 39 with active or convalescent COVID-19. Sequencing input: peripheral blood. The chain uses TRBV3-1 (or the pseudogene TRBV3-2) and TRBJ2-5; 12 positions match TRBD2. Written as DNA, the CDR3 is TGTGCCAGCAGCCCTCGGACTAGCGGGGATCAAGAGACCCAGTACTTC. Protein sequence: CASSPRTSGDQETQYF.